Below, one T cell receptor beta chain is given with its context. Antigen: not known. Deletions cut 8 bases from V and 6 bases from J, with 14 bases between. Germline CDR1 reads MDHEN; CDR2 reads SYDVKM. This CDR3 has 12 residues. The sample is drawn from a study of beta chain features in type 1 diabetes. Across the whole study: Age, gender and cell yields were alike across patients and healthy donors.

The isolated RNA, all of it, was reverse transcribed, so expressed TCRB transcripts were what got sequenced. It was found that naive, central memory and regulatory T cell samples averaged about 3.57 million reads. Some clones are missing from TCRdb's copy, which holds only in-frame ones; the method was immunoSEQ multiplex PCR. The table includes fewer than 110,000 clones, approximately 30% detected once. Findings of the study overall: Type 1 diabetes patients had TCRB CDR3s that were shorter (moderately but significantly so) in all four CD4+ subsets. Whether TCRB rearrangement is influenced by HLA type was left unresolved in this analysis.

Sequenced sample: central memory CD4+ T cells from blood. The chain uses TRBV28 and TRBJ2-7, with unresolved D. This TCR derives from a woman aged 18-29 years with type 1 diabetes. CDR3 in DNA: TGTGCCAGCGGCCCATACCCTGGCGAGCAGTACTTC. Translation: CASGPYPGEQYF.